These T cell receptor beta chains were read from a single sample in a study of control samples from healthy donors and cancer patients. Method: immunoSEQ multiplex PCR; TCRdb's copy keeps in-frame clones and lacks some. The data contain around 130,000 clones, 88% of them singletons. Sequencing used blood. These receptors all stem from a man aged 50-60 years in good health. Both conserved end residues are part of each CDR3. A D gene is named only where the DNA matches it firmly. Where a row states a size, it is once, few, many or the class of an expanded clone; other rows omit it.

.	TRBV4-1	TRBJ2-7	once	TGCGCCAGCAGCCAAGTGGCCAGCGGCGCGAACTACGAGCAGTACTTC	CASSQVASGANYEQYF
TRBD2	TRBV6-6	TRBJ2-4	.	TGTGCCAGCAGCACTAGCGGATTAGCCAAAAACATTCAGTACTTC	CASSTSGLAKNIQYF
.	TRBV7-3	TRBJ1-6	.	TGTGCCAGCAGCCCCGCGGGGGGCGGTTTACTCCACTTT	CASSPAGGGLLHF
TRBD2	TRBV13	TRBJ2-7	.	TGTGCCAGCAGCTTACTAGCGGGGGGAAGCTACGAGCAGTACTTC	CASSLLAGGSYEQYF
.	TRBV21-1	TRBJ1-2	.	TGTGCCAGCAGCAACCGGACAGGGACTAACTATGGCTACACCTTC	CASSNRTGTNYGYTF
TRBD1	TRBV9	TRBJ2-7	.	TGTGCCAGCAGACAACCGGGACAGGGACACGAGCAGTACTTC	CASRQPGQGHEQYF
.	TRBV7-8	TRBJ2-5	once	TGTGCCAGCAGCCCGCGGGACAGTCAGACCCAGTACTTC	CASSPRDSQTQYF
.	TRBV19	TRBJ2-7	.	TGTGCCCTTAGAGAGGGACGAACCTACGAGCAGTACTTC	CALREGRTYEQYF
.	TRBV5-1	TRBJ2-7	.	TGCGCCAGCGGTACCTGGGGGGACCGCGAGCAGTACTTC	CASGTWGDREQYF
.	TRBV6-9	TRBJ2-7	.	TGTGCCAGCCTTCTAGGGTTCTCCTACGAGCAGTACTTC	CASLLGFSYEQYF
.	TRBV7-3	TRBJ2-3	.	TGTGCCAGCAGCCCCGATCGACAGCGCACAGATACGCAGTATTTT	CASSPDRQRTDTQYF
TRBD1	TRBV5-1	TRBJ1-3	.	TGCGCCAGCAGCACCAGGGACAGGCCGATCTCTGGAAACACCATATATTTT	CASSTRDRPISGNTIYF
.	TRBV18	TRBJ2-7	.	TGTGCCAGCTCACCAGGCAGACAGGAACACGAGCAGTACTTC	CASSPGRQEHEQYF
.	TRBV6-5	TRBJ2-2	.	TGTGCCAGCACTAGGACGTATGCGAACACCGGGGAGCTGTTTTTT	CASTRTYANTGELFF
.	TRBV7-9	TRBJ2-4	.	TGTGCCAGCAGCTTAGAAGGGGGTCTGGCAGCCAAAAACATTCAGTACTTC	CASSLEGGLAAKNIQYF
TRBD1	TRBV18	TRBJ1-4	.	TGTGCCAGCTCCCCACGACAAGACAGGGGAGATGAAAAACTGTTTTTT	CASSPRQDRGDEKLFF
TRBD1	TRBV7-2	TRBJ1-5	.	TGTGCCAGCAGCTTAGGACAGGGGGCCCGGAGCAATCAGCCCCAGCATTTT	CASSLGQGARSNQPQHF
.	TRBV28	TRBJ1-4	.	TGTGCCAGCAGTCCCTCCACTGGGGGCCGAGAAAAACTGTTTTTT	CASSPSTGGREKLFF
.	TRBV3-1/TRBV3-2	TRBJ2-7	once	TGTGCCAGCAGCCAAGTACTCTCCTACGAGCAGTACTTC	CASSQVLSYEQYF
.	TRBV7-8	TRBJ1-3	.	TGTGCCAGCAGCCAAGCGCGAGGCTCTGGAAACACCATATATTTT	CASSQARGSGNTIYF
.	TRBV4-2	TRBJ1-1	.	TGTGCCAGCAGCCAAGGGGTACAGGACAACACTGAAGCTTTCTTT	CASSQGVQDNTEAFF
.	TRBV10-2	TRBJ1-2	.	TGCGCCAGCAGGCTGATCGGTGGCTACACCTTC	CASRLIGGYTF
.	TRBV9	TRBJ1-1	.	TGTGCCAGCAGCGTTGACAGGAACACTGAAGCTTTCTTT	CASSVDRNTEAFF
.	TRBV4-1	TRBJ2-7	.	TGCGCCAGCAGCCAAGATTGGTCGCCCACCTACGAGCAGTACTTC	CASSQDWSPTYEQYF
.	TRBV5-1	TRBJ2-5	once	TGCGCCAGCAGCTCTTCCGGACAGACGGAGACCCAGTACTTC	CASSSSGQTETQYF
.	TRBV28	TRBJ2-7	.	TGTGCCAGCAGTCTCAGATACGAGCAGTACTTC	CASSLRYEQYF
.	TRBV9	TRBJ2-3	.	TGTGCCAGCAGCGTAGATAACGCGGGTAGCACAGATACGCAGTATTTT	CASSVDNAGSTDTQYF
.	TRBV7-9	TRBJ2-7	.	TGTGCCAGCAGCGCCCCCGGGCGGTACGAGCAGTACTTC	CASSAPGRYEQYF
TRBD1	TRBV6-6	TRBJ1-1	once	TGTGCCAGCAGCACAGGGGGCACTGAAGCTTTCTTT	CASSTGGTEAFF
.	TRBV28	TRBJ1-5	.	TGTGCCAGCAGTTTACTGGGTGACCCCCAGCATTTT	CASSLLGDPQHF
TRBD1	TRBV18	TRBJ1-4	.	TGTGCCAGCTCACGGGGACAGAATGAAAAACTGTTTTTT	CASSRGQNEKLFF
TRBD1	TRBV5-4	TRBJ2-1	once	TGTGCCAGCAGCCGACAGGGGAGTTTAGGCAATGAGCAGTTCTTC	CASSRQGSLGNEQFF
.	TRBV11-2	TRBJ1-1	.	TGTGCCAGCAGCTCCCTTACCTCCTCGGGAGGCACTGAAGCTTTCTTT	CASSSLTSSGGTEAFF
TRBD2	TRBV28	TRBJ2-7	.	TGTGCCAGCACAAGCGGGGGGGCCCTCTCCTACGAGCAGTACTTC	CASTSGGALSYEQYF
.	TRBV4-1	TRBJ2-3	.	TGCGCCAGCAGCCTCCAGGGGAGGGTAGCAGATACGCAGTATTTT	CASSLQGRVADTQYF
TRBD2	TRBV7-9	TRBJ2-1	.	TGTGCCAGCAGCACTAGCGGGGGGAACAATGAGCAGTTCTTC	CASSTSGGNNEQFF
.	TRBV5-1	TRBJ2-5	.	TGCGCCAGCAGCCCGGCTAGGCGTCTGGGAGAGACCCAGTACTTC	CASSPARRLGETQYF
.	TRBV4-1	TRBJ2-7	.	TGCGCCAGCAGTCAGGGGGGCTCCTACGAGCAGTACTTC	CASSQGGSYEQYF
TRBD1	TRBV5-1	TRBJ2-3	.	TGCGCCAGCAGCCCCGTCCCGGGACAGGGGAGGAGACTGATCACAGATACGCAGTATTTT	CASSPVPGQGRRLITDTQYF
TRBD1	TRBV5-1	TRBJ2-7	.	TGCGCCAGCAGCTTGAGGGGGCAACACGAGCAGTACTTC	CASSLRGQHEQYF
.	TRBV6-5	TRBJ1-1	.	TGTGCCAGCAGTTACGTGGGACCCGGGGGGACTGAAGCTTTCTTT	CASSYVGPGGTEAFF
TRBD1	TRBV11-2	TRBJ2-5	.	TGTGCCAGCAGCTCGGGACAGGGCAAAGAGACCCAGTACTTC	CASSSGQGKETQYF
.	TRBV7-9	TRBJ2-1	.	TGTGCCAGCAGCTTAGCAGGGTCCTACAATGAGCAGTTCTTC	CASSLAGSYNEQFF
.	TRBV19	TRBJ2-1	.	TGTGCCAGTAGATCCGACTCTAGCTCCTACAATGAGCAGTTCTTC	CASRSDSSSYNEQFF
.	TRBV7-8	TRBJ2-7	.	TGTGCCAGCAGCTTAGAACGGGAGCAGTACTTC	CASSLEREQYF
.	TRBV30	TRBJ1-5	.	TGTGCCTGGAGTGACCCAAGGAATCAGCCCCAGCATTTT	CAWSDPRNQPQHF
.	TRBV29-1	TRBJ1-1	.	TGCAGCGTTGACGAAGGTGCCTACGCTGAAGCTTTCTTT	CSVDEGAYAEAFF